This TCR beta chain was sequenced in a study of blood T cell repertoires in COVID-19. At the level of the study: The analysed material was cDNA or gDNA that came from T cells, B-cell-depleted T cells, or PBMCs.

Sequenced by immunoSEQ multiplex PCR; TCRdb stores in-frame clones only, minus some. The data show fewer than 200,000 clones, about 80% seen once. This CDR3 is built from 14 residues. The ends were cut back, 3 bases at V and 0 bases at J, with 11 bases in the middle. Germline V gives CDR1 DFQATT, CDR2 SNEGSKA (reference sequence). The rearrangement joins TRBV20-1 to TRBJ1-1; weak D call: TRBD1 (6 bases). This clonotype was sampled from a man between 45 and 60 years old who had recovered from COVID-19. The sequencing input was PBMCs or T cells enriched from blood (not recorded which). The CDR3 bases are TGCAGTGCTAGTACAGGGTCGATGAACACTGAAGCTTTCTTT. The encoded protein is CSASTGSMNTEAFF.